The 28 T cell receptor beta chains given below trace back to one sample, sequenced in a study of cytomegalovirus exposure and HLA in healthy donors. Amplification used 60 Vbeta primers and 13 Jbeta primers. Repertoires were generated with immunoSEQ multiplex PCR, while TCRdb's copy carries only in-frame clones and drops some. The data hold approximately 97,000 clones, with about 60% observed a single time. Specimen: PBMCs. These receptor sequences come from a human donor in good health.

In its sample, this clone was seen once. The CDR3 coding sequence is TGTGCCACCAGCAGTATGGCCAGTGACAATGAGCAGTTCTTC. Protein product: CATSSMASDNEQFF. V and J are TRBV15 and TRBJ2-1, with no clear D. The germline V gene encodes CDR1 LNHNV and CDR2 YYDKDF (reference sequence). V lost 3 bases and J lost 5, with 11 bases in between. The length of the CDR3 is 14 residues.

This clone came up a few times. This chain uses TRBV7-7 with TRBJ2-1; D perhaps matches TRBD2 (6 bases). The CDR3 is 15 residues long. Per germline, CDR1 SSHAT and CDR2 FNYEAQ (reference sequence). The CDR3 is CASSLGTEGHNEQFF. The CDR3 region has the DNA TGTGCTAGCTCCCTCGGAACGGAGGGTCACAATGAGCAGTTCTTC. The variable domain in full, completed from reference TRBV7-7 and TRBJ2-1, reads GAGVSQSPRYKVTKRGQDVTLRCDPISSHATLYWYQQALGQGPEFLTYFNYEAQPDKSGLPSDRFSAERPEGSISTLTIQRTEQRDSAMYRCASSLGTEGHNEQFFGPGTRLTVL.

The rearrangement links TRBV5-8 to TRBJ2-1; TRBD2 aligns across 9 bases. The CDR3 consists of 16 residues. Trimming cost V 2 bases and J 6 bases; bases outside gene matches: 9. Germline CDR1 and CDR2: SGHTS and YDEGEE. The CDR3, as DNA: TGTGCCAGCAGCTTAGTGGGGCTAGCGGGGATCAATGAGCAGTTCTTC. Translating it yields CASSLVGLAGINEQFF.

The chain uses TRBV28 and TRBJ1-5; D perhaps matches TRBD1 (6 bases). Looked up from germline, CDR1 is MDHEN and CDR2 is SYDVKM. The V end was cut by 3 bases, the J end by 6 bases, with 12 bases between. This CDR3 contains 14 residues. CDR3 DNA sequence: TGTGCCAGCAGTTTTAGGGGGGGCGGTCAGCCCCAGCATTTT. It codes for CASSFRGGGQPQHF.

The rearrangement uses TRBV4-2 and TRBJ2-3; D perhaps matches TRBD2 (5 bases). The CDR3 extends over 14 amino acids. Between the trimmed V and J ends, which lost 0 bases and 2 bases, there was a span of 6 bases. CDR1 is LGHNA, CDR2 YNFKEQ, per germline. Written as DNA, the CDR3 is TGTGCCAGCAGCCAAGATCGGGACACAGATACGCAGTATTTT. It codes for CASSQDRDTDTQYF.

This chain joins TRBV5-1 and TRBJ2-1; D remains ambiguous. Germline values: CDR1 SGHRS, CDR2 YFSETQ. With 2 bases removed from V and 5 bases from J, the gap between germline ends came to 11 bases. The CDR3 extends over 14 amino acids. The CDR3 region has the DNA TGCGCCAGCAGCTTTTTTACAGCAGACAATGAGCAGTTCTTC. As protein: CASSFFTADNEQFF.

The J gene is TRBJ2-3, the V gene TRBV5-5; 14 bases agree with TRBD2. The CDR3 spans 15 residues. Losses at the gene ends were 4 bases for V and 6 bases for J; bases not matched to a gene: 4. Germline CDR1 is SGHKS and CDR2 is YYEKEE (reference sequence). The CDR3 is CASSLGLAGGDTQYF. CDR3 sequence (DNA): TGTGCCAGCAGCCTAGGACTAGCGGGAGGTGATACGCAGTATTTT.

This rearrangement joins TRBV5-6 to TRBJ1-1; no firm D call. Trimming took off 2 bases at V and 7 bases at J, with 12 bases between the two ends. Germline V gives CDR1 SGHDT, CDR2 YYEEEE. The CDR3 runs to 13 residues. CDR3 in amino acids: CASSFNAAIEAFF. In DNA form, the CDR3 reads TGTGCCAGCAGCTTCAATGCGGCGATTGAAGCTTTCTTT.

This chain links TRBV6-4 with TRBJ2-2; D not certain. CDR1 is MRHNA and CDR2 is SNTAGT in the germline V gene. This CDR3 is built from 13 residues. Trimming removed 5 bases from V and 1 base from J, with 5 bases in between. In DNA, the CDR3 is TGTGCCAGCAGTTCCCAGAACACCGGGGAGCTGTTTTTT. Translation gives CASSSQNTGELFF.

This clone was observed a handful of times. The chain combines TRBV15 with TRBJ2-7; perhaps TRBD1 as D (6 bases). Germline CDR1 is LNHNV and CDR2 is YYDKDF (reference sequence). Between the trimmed V and J ends, which lost 0 bases and 2 bases, there was a span of 17 bases. This CDR3 comprises 17 residues. CDR3 loop: CATSREAWDTNTYEQYF. In DNA form, the CDR3 reads TGTGCCACCAGCAGAGAGGCATGGGACACCAATACCTACGAGCAGTACTTC.

This clone was seen a handful of times. This chain connects TRBV7-9 to TRBJ1-2; D may be TRBD1 (5 bases). This CDR3 spans 12 amino acids. The germline CDR1 and CDR2 sequences are SEHNR and FQNEAQ (reference sequence). V lost 6 bases and J lost 8, with 13 bases in between. DNA for the CDR3: TGTGCCAGCAGAGGGGACTATCGAGGCTACACCTTC. Encoded protein: CASRGDYRGYTF.

This chain connects TRBV18 to TRBJ2-2; perhaps TRBD1 as D (6 bases). The CDR3 totals 14 residues. V was trimmed by 3 bases and J by 6 bases, leaving 11 bases between them. Germline lookup yields CDR1 KGHSH and CDR2 LQKENI. CDR3 nucleotides: TGTGCCAGCTCACCCCAGGGGTTGGCCGGGGAGCTGTTTTTT. It translates to CASSPQGLAGELFF.

Concerning this clone itself: This same CDR3 is encoded by further DNA sequences in the sample. The V gene is TRBV5-1, the J gene TRBJ2-1, with TRBD2 matching over 8 bases. J lost 3 bases, V lost 0 bases, and 2 bases had no gene match. The CDR3 contains 15 residues. Germline V gene data show CDR1 as SGHRS and CDR2 as YFSETQ. CDR3 DNA: TGCGCCAGCAGCTTGGTGGCGGGAGGCTACAATGAGCAGTTCTTC. Translated, it gives CASSLVAGGYNEQFF.

The rearrangement uses TRBV5-6 and TRBJ2-7; TRBD2 matches 8 bases. This CDR3 spans 14 amino acids. Germline assignment: CDR1 SGHDT and CDR2 YYEEEE. V gave up 1 base and J gave up 3 bases; unmatched junction bases: 3. CDR3 sequence: CASSLRLAGYEQYF. The CDR3 region has the DNA TGTGCCAGCAGCTTGCGGCTAGCGGGCTACGAGCAGTACTTC.

This clone was seen more than once but under ten times. This chain uses TRBV4-1 with TRBJ2-1; a weak D match, TRBD1 (6 bases). Trimming stripped 0 bases from V and 10 bases from J, with 19 bases between. Per germline, CDR1 MGHRA and CDR2 YSYEKL. CDR3 size: 16 residues. The CDR3 DNA is TGCGCCAGCAGCCAAGATCTCGGACAGTTACAGTCGGAGCAGTTCTTC. Protein product: CASSQDLGQLQSEQFF.

The chain is built from TRBV27 and TRBJ2-7; D gene uncertain. Trimming cost V 5 bases and J 0 bases, with 8 bases left between them. This CDR3 is 13 amino acids long. The germline V gene encodes CDR1 MNHEY and CDR2 SMNVEV (reference sequence). The CDR3, as DNA: TGTGCCAGCAGTCAGACACTCTCCTACGAGCAGTACTTC. Its protein is CASSQTLSYEQYF.

This chain uses TRBV4-1 with TRBJ2-6; no clear D gene. Between the trimmed V and J ends, which lost 0 bases and 1 base, there was a span of 10 bases. The germline CDR1 and CDR2 sequences are MGHRA and YSYEKL. The CDR3 is 17 amino acids. CDR3 in DNA: TGCGCCAGCAGCCAAGATATGCGCATTTCTGGGGCCAACGTCCTGACTTTC. Translating gives CASSQDMRISGANVLTF.

The chain recombines TRBV15 with TRBJ1-1, with 8 bases that match TRBD1. Germline-derived CDR1 and CDR2 are LNHNV and YYDKDF (reference sequence). After removal of 2 bases from V and 6 bases from J, the junction contained 8 bases not matched to a gene. This CDR3 has 15 residues. CDR3 in DNA: TGTGCCACCAGCAGAATGGACAGGGAAGGCGCTGAAGCTTTCTTT. Protein product: CATSRMDREGAEAFF. The full variable domain, in which reference TRBV15 and TRBJ1-1 provide the parts outside the CDR3, is DAMVIQNPRYQVTQFGKPVTLSCSQTLNHNVMYWYQQKSSQAPKLLFHYYDKDFNNEADTPDNFQSRRPNTSFCFLDIRSPGLGDTAMYLCATSRMDREGAEAFFGQGTRLTVV.

This chain uses TRBV27 with TRBJ2-5, with D perhaps TRBD1 (6 bases). The end of the DNA fits TRBJ2-7 better, so the J call may be wrong. Germline V gene data show CDR1 as MNHEY and CDR2 as SMNVEV (reference sequence). The CDR3 has 14 amino acids. CDR3 protein: CASSFGGSHYEQYF. For the CDR3, the DNA is TGTGCCAGCAGTTTTGGGGGCTCCCACTACGAGCAGTACTTC.

J is TRBJ2-1 and V is TRBV29-1, with D unresolved. Germline loops: CDR1 SQVTM, CDR2 ANQGSEA. The CDR3 is 11 residues long. Trimming shortened V by 6 bases and J by 7 bases, and 10 bases separated the two germline ends. The CDR3 loop reads CSVLSWNEQFF. The CDR3 bases are TGCAGCGTCCTTAGCTGGAATGAGCAGTTCTTC.

This clone has just a few counts. The chain recombines TRBV9 with TRBJ2-2, with 8 bases fitting TRBD1. Germline CDR1 and CDR2: SGDLS and YYNGEE. After removal of 1 base from V and 1 base from J, the junction contained 3 bases not matched to a gene. The CDR3 extends over 16 amino acids. CDR3 protein: CASSVWGTGNTGELFF. The CDR3 coding sequence is TGTGCCAGCAGCGTATGGGGGACAGGGAACACCGGGGAGCTGTTTTTT.

The chain joins TRBV28 to TRBJ1-2; TRBD1 matches 10 bases. Germline V CDR1 and CDR2: MDHEN, SYDVKM. V lost 7 bases, J lost 3 bases, and 5 bases stayed unmatched. This CDR3 has 14 residues. The CDR3 sequence: CASKEDRGYYGYTF. The CDR3 DNA reads as TGTGCCAGCAAGGAGGACAGGGGGTACTATGGCTACACCTTC.

A few counts support this clone. The gene calls are TRBV29-1 and TRBJ2-2; 9 bases align to TRBD1. V lost 7 bases and J lost 4; bases outside the gene matches: 7. This CDR3 contains 14 residues. CDR1 is SQVTM, CDR2 ANQGSEA, per germline. For the CDR3, the DNA is TGCAGCGCCGAGCGACAGGGGGGCACCGGGGAGCTGTTTTTT. Its translation: CSAERQGGTGELFF.

The chain uses TRBV9 and TRBJ1-3; D gene uncertain. The CDR3 is 15 amino acids. Trimming took off 1 base at V and 8 bases at J, with 16 bases between the two ends. Germline CDR1 reads SGDLS; CDR2 reads YYNGEE. CDR3 protein: CASSVSTLEMDTIYF. The DNA for the CDR3 is TGTGCCAGCAGCGTATCTACGCTAGAGATGGACACCATATATTTT.

The chain joins TRBV5-1 to TRBJ1-1; D gene uncertain. V lost 4 bases, J lost 0 bases, and 13 bases lay in between. The CDR3 is made up of 15 amino acids. Germline V gene data show CDR1 as SGHRS and CDR2 as YFSETQ. The CDR3 nucleotides are TGCGCCAGCAGCCGTTCAGGTATGATGAACACTGAAGCTTTCTTT. Its translation is CASSRSGMMNTEAFF. Together with reference TRBV5-1 and TRBJ1-1, the CDR3 gives the full variable domain: KAGVTQTPRYLIKTRGQQVTLSCSPISGHRSVSWYQQTPGQGLQFLFEYFSETQRNKGNFPGRFSGRQFSNSRSEMNVSTLELGDSALYLCASSRSGMMNTEAFFGQGTRLTVV.

The chain links TRBV5-1 to TRBJ2-5; 8 nucleotides line up with TRBD2. The CDR3 is made up of 16 amino acids. Per germline, CDR1 SGHRS and CDR2 YFSETQ. Trimming cost V 4 bases and J 1 base; bases outside gene matches: 9. This CDR3 reads CASSPSLLAAQETQYF. The CDR3 DNA reads TGCGCCAGCAGCCCATCATTACTAGCGGCCCAAGAGACCCAGTACTTC.

This chain connects TRBV7-9 to TRBJ1-1; TRBD1 matches 8 bases. Trimming took 1 base from V and 11 from J; bases not matched to a gene: 0. The CDR3 totals 11 residues. Germline loops: CDR1 SEHNR, CDR2 FQNEAQ (reference sequence). In nucleotides, the CDR3 is TGTGCCAGCAGCTTAGGACAGGGGGCTTTCTTT. It codes for CASSLGQGAFF.

This sequence joins TRBV19 and TRBJ2-5; 7 bases align to TRBD1. After removal of 5 bases from V and 5 bases from J, the junction contained 8 bases not matched to a gene. Germline CDR1 reads LNHDA; CDR2 reads SQIVND (reference sequence). The CDR3 contains 14 residues. The CDR3 loop reads CASSLPGGSETQYF. In nucleotides, the CDR3 is TGTGCCAGTAGTCTCCCAGGGGGTAGTGAGACCCAGTACTTC.